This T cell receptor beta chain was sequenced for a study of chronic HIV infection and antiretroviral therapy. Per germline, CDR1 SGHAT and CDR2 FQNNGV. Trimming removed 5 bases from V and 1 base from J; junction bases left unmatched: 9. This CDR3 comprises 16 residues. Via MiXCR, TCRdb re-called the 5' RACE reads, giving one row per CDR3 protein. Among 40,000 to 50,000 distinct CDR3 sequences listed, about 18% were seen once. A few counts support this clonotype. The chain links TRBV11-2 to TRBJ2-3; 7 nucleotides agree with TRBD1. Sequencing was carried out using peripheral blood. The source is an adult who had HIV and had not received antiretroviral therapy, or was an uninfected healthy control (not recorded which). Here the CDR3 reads CASSALLGGGTDTQYF. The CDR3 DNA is TGTGCCAGCAGCGCCTTGTTAGGGGGCGGCACAGATACGCAGTATTTT.